This is a list of T cell receptor beta chains from one sample in a study of cytomegalovirus exposure and HLA in healthy donors. Clones were read by immunoSEQ multiplex PCR, and TCRdb kept only the in-frame ones, dropping some. The data contain approximately 180,000 clones, 75% of them seen just once; the ten biggest clones take up 2.5% to 3.5%. Sequencing was done on a sample of PBMCs. All receptors come from a male donor in good health and CMV-seronegative. Both conserved end residues are part of each CDR3. Each record gives: clone size, D gene, J gene, V gene, CDR3 protein, CDR3 DNA. D genes are given only for firm matches. Clone sizes are given selectively: once, few, many, or a class where the clone is expanded.

>few|TRBD2|TRBJ2-1|TRBV30
CAWSMGLAGLDEQFF
TGTGCCTGGTCAATGGGGCTAGCGGGGTTGGATGAGCAGTTCTTC
>NA|TRBD2|TRBJ2-3|TRBV30
CAWRLAGEGPTPDTQYF
TGTGCCTGGAGACTAGCGGGAGAAGGCCCCACCCCAGATACGCAGTATTTT
>NA|NA|TRBJ2-1|TRBV30
CAWSAAYEQFF
TGTGCCTGGAGTGCCGCGTATGAGCAGTTCTTC
>NA|TRBD1|TRBJ1-5|TRBV4-2
CASSQDDRGDQPQHF
TGTGCCAGCAGCCAAGATGACAGGGGTGATCAGCCCCAGCATTTT
>NA|NA|TRBJ2-1|TRBV4-1
CASSQDLAGSSFSEQFF
TGCGCCAGCAGCCAAGATCTGGCGGGGTCCTCTTTTAGTGAGCAGTTCTTC
>NA|TRBD1|TRBJ1-5|TRBV5-8
CASSWGQLDAPQHF
TGTGCCAGCAGCTGGGGACAGCTGGATGCGCCCCAGCATTTT
>NA|NA|TRBJ2-2|TRBV5-1
CASSRPAGPTNTGELFF
TGCGCCAGCAGCCGACCCGCGGGACCGACGAACACCGGGGAGCTGTTTTTT
>NA|NA|TRBJ2-3|TRBV14
CASSHRADTQYF
TGTGCCAGCAGCCATCGCGCAGATACGCAGTATTTT
>NA|NA|TRBJ1-6|TRBV19
CASREPGQKRSPLHF
TGTGCCAGTAGAGAACCCGGACAGAAAAGATCACCCCTCCACTTT
>NA|NA|TRBJ1-2|TRBV10-2
CASTSVREYGYTF
TGCGCCAGCACCTCGGTTAGGGAGTATGGCTACACCTTC
>NA|TRBD1|TRBJ1-1|TRBV6-6
CADDVCGTGNTEAFF
TGTGCCGACGACGTTTGCGGGACAGGGAACACTGAAGCTTTCTTT
>NA|NA|TRBJ1-1|TRBV6-5
CASSLGRRAFF
TGTGCCAGCAGCCTGGGGAGGCGGGCTTTCTTT
>NA|TRBD2|TRBJ2-1|TRBV5-5
CASSFTFTSGVYNEQFF
TGTGCCAGCAGTTTCACCTTTACTAGCGGAGTTTACAATGAGCAGTTCTTC
>NA|TRBD2|TRBJ2-1|TRBV5-1
CASSFSGSGNEQFF
TGCGCCAGCAGCTTTAGCGGGAGTGGTAATGAGCAGTTCTTC
>NA|TRBD1|TRBJ1-2|TRBV2
CASRGQVVHYGYTF
TGTGCCAGCAGAGGACAGGTGGTGCACTATGGCTACACCTTC
>NA|NA|TRBJ2-6|TRBV7-3
CASSLQVGGANVLTF
TGTGCCAGCAGCTTACAGGTCGGTGGGGCCAACGTCCTGACTTTC
>NA|NA|TRBJ2-4|TRBV11-2
CASRPGWQSNIQYF
TGTGCCAGCCGGCCAGGCTGGCAGAGCAACATTCAGTACTTC
>NA|NA|TRBJ1-1|TRBV28
CASSGGGAGTEAFF
TGTGCCAGCAGTGGTGGGGGCGCGGGCACTGAAGCTTTCTTT
>NA|TRBD2|TRBJ2-1|TRBV19
CASSTSPTSGGYNEQFF
TGTGCCAGTAGTACCTCACCGACTAGCGGGGGATACAATGAGCAGTTCTTC
>NA|NA|TRBJ2-7|TRBV6-1
CASSEEQGFSYEQYF
TGTGCCAGCAGTGAAGAACAGGGTTTCTCCTACGAGCAGTACTTC
>once|NA|TRBJ2-4|TRBV29-1
CSVSGMSKNIQYF
TGCAGCGTTTCAGGGATGTCCAAAAACATTCAGTACTTC
>NA|NA|TRBJ2-6|TRBV9
CASSPGSGANVLTF
TGTGCCAGCAGCCCCGGGTCTGGGGCCAACGTCCTGACTTTC
>NA|TRBD1|TRBJ1-4|TRBV2
CASRQGARERLFF
TGTGCCAGCAGACAGGGGGCAAGGGAAAGACTGTTTTTT
>NA|NA|TRBJ2-3|TRBV7-6
CASRPRPSATDTQYF
TGTGCCAGCAGGCCACGGCCTAGCGCAACAGATACGCAGTATTTT
>NA|NA|TRBJ1-2|TRBV19
CASSFRWGGYTF
TGTGCCAGTAGTTTTCGATGGGGCGGCTACACCTTC
>few|TRBD1|TRBJ2-1|TRBV9
CASSVGQGSYNEQFF
TGTGCCAGCAGCGTAGGACAGGGCTCCTACAATGAGCAGTTCTTC
>NA|NA|TRBJ1-5|TRBV6-1
CASSESGHGSNQPQHF
TGTGCCAGCAGTGAAAGTGGCCACGGGAGCAATCAGCCCCAGCATTTT
>few|NA|TRBJ1-2|TRBV6-5
CASSTGHYGYTF
TGTGCCAGCAGCACAGGACACTATGGCTACACCTTC
>NA|TRBD1|TRBJ1-6|TRBV2
CASSAGTGNSPLHF
TGTGCCAGCAGTGCGGGGACAGGAAATTCACCCCTCCACTTT
>NA|NA|TRBJ2-7|TRBV19
CASTPGPDYEQYF
TGTGCCAGTACGCCAGGGCCGGACTACGAGCAGTACTTC
>NA|TRBD1|TRBJ2-1|TRBV10-1
CASSEGDRVNEQFF
TGCGCCAGCAGTGAAGGGGACAGGGTGAATGAGCAGTTCTTC
>NA|TRBD2|TRBJ2-1|TRBV11-3
CASSNRASGSMHEQFF
TGTGCCAGCAGTAATAGGGCTAGCGGGAGTATGCATGAGCAGTTCTTC
>NA|TRBD2|TRBJ2-7|TRBV2
CAGGRGGTTYEQYF
TGTGCCGGGGGGAGGGGCGGGACGACCTACGAGCAGTACTTC
>few|TRBD1|TRBJ2-7|TRBV9
CASSVGTGYPEQYF
TGTGCCAGCAGCGTAGGGACAGGGTATCCCGAGCAGTACTTC
>few|TRBD2|TRBJ2-3|TRBV27
CASSLLGTSEPSTDTQYF
TGTGCCAGCAGTCTATTGGGGACTAGCGAGCCTAGCACAGATACGCAGTATTTT
>NA|NA|TRBJ1-5|TRBV7-2
CASSFQGSTNQPQHF
TGTGCCAGCAGCTTTCAGGGCTCTACGAATCAGCCCCAGCATTTT
>NA|TRBD1|TRBJ1-5|TRBV28
CASSLDRVPGNQPQHF
TGTGCCAGCAGTTTGGACAGGGTACCAGGCAATCAGCCCCAGCATTTT
>NA|NA|TRBJ2-1|TRBV6-1
CASSELTSNEQFF
TGTGCCAGCAGTGAGCTAACTAGTAATGAGCAGTTCTTC
>NA|TRBD2|TRBJ2-3|TRBV7-8
CASTLAGGPGTDTQYF
TGTGCCAGTACACTAGCGGGGGGGCCGGGCACAGATACGCAGTATTTT
>few|NA|TRBJ2-3|TRBV5-1
CASSTGLRNTDTQYF
TGCGCCAGCAGCACCGGACTCCGGAACACAGATACGCAGTATTTT
>once|TRBD1|TRBJ1-4|TRBV28
CASSLLGQGSVKLFF
TGTGCCAGCAGTTTGCTGGGACAGGGGTCAGTGAAACTGTTTTTT
>NA|TRBD2|TRBJ2-1|TRBV7-2
CASSRTSGGALYNEQFF
TGTGCCAGCAGCCGGACTAGCGGGGGGGCCCTCTACAATGAGCAGTTCTTC
>NA|TRBD1|TRBJ1-2|TRBV28
CASSLTGGFYGYTF
TGTGCCAGCAGTTTAACAGGGGGATTCTATGGCTACACCTTC
>NA|NA|TRBJ2-3|TRBV6-1
CASSPRPSDTQYF
TGTGCCAGCTCCCCGAGGCCTTCGGATACGCAGTATTTT
>NA|TRBD1|TRBJ2-1|TRBV9
CASSPPRDREAYNEQFF
TGTGCCAGCAGCCCCCCCCGGGACAGGGAAGCATACAATGAGCAGTTCTTC
>few|NA|TRBJ2-3|TRBV7-9
CASSLSVSTDTQYF
TGTGCCAGCAGCTTATCGGTGTCCACAGATACGCAGTATTTT
>few|TRBD1|TRBJ1-2|TRBV7-3
CASSLLRQGHVYTF
TGTGCCAGCAGCTTACTTCGACAGGGGCATGTCTACACCTTC
>NA|TRBD1|TRBJ2-7|TRBV5-1
CASRPGQGATSYEQYF
TGCGCCAGCAGACCTGGACAGGGGGCGACCTCCTACGAGCAGTACTTC
>NA|NA|TRBJ1-1|TRBV7-3
CASSAYTSTEAFF
TGTGCCAGCAGCGCTTACACCAGCACTGAAGCTTTCTTT
>NA|TRBD1|TRBJ1-2|TRBV18
CASSRSETGEDGYTF
TGTGCCAGCTCACGCTCGGAGACAGGGGAAGATGGCTACACCTTC
>NA|NA|TRBJ2-1|TRBV11-2
CASSLGSGNEQFF
TGTGCCAGCAGCTTGGGGAGCGGGAATGAGCAGTTCTTC
>NA|NA|TRBJ1-2|TRBV6-1
CATSSFYGYTF
TGTGCCACCTCAAGCTTTTATGGCTACACCTTC
>NA|NA|TRBJ2-7|TRBV6-1
CASSDYRTYEQYF
TGTGCCAGCAGTGATTACAGGACCTACGAGCAGTACTTC
>few|TRBD1|TRBJ1-1|TRBV27
CASGIGGGVVTEAFF
TGTGCCAGCGGGATAGGGGGCGGAGTGGTCACTGAAGCTTTCTTT
>NA|TRBD1|TRBJ1-2|TRBV6-5
CASSYSETGIGGYTF
TGTGCCAGCAGTTACTCGGAGACAGGGATAGGGGGCTACACCTTC
>NA|NA|TRBJ1-1|TRBV12-5
CASGLPLGRITEAFF
TGTGCTAGTGGTTTGCCCCTAGGGAGAATCACTGAAGCTTTCTTT
>few|NA|TRBJ1-5|TRBV6-6
CASRPAGGQNQPQHF
TGTGCCAGCAGACCGGCGGGGGGGCAAAATCAGCCCCAGCATTTT
>NA|TRBD2|TRBJ2-1|TRBV15
CATSRDNRVGLVEGEQFF
TGTGCCACCAGCAGAGATAATAGGGTAGGACTAGTCGAGGGTGAGCAGTTCTTC
>NA|NA|TRBJ2-1|TRBV7-9
CASSLDGYNEQFF
TGTGCCAGCAGCTTAGACGGGTACAATGAGCAGTTCTTC
>NA|TRBD2|TRBJ2-3|TRBV6-1
CASNPTSGRTDTQYF
TGTGCCAGCAACCCTACTAGCGGAAGAACAGATACGCAGTATTTT